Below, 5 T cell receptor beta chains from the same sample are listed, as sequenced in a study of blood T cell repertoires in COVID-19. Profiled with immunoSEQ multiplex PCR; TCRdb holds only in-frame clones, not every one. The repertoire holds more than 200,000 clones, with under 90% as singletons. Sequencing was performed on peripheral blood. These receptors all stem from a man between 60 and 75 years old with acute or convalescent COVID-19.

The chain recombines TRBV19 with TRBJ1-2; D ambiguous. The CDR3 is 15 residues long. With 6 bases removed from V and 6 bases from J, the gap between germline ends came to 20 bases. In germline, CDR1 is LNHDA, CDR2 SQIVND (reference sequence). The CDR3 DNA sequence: TGTGCCAGTAGCCCACCACCAACCTGGGGAGATGGCTACACCTTC. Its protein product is CASSPPPTWGDGYTF.

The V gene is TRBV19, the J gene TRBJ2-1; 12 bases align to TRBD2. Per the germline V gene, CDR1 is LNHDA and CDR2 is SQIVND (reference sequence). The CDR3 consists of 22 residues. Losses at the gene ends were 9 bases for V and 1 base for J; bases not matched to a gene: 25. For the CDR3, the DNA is TGTGCCAGGGAATGTGCCCCCACTTGGACTAGCGGGACCTGGGGTTCCTACAATGAGCAGTTCTTC. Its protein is CARECAPTWTSGTWGSYNEQFF.

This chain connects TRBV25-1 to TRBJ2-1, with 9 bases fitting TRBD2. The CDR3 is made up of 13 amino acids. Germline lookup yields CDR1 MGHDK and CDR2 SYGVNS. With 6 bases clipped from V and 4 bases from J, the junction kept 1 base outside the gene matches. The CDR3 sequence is CASRTSGYNEQFF. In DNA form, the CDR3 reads TGTGCCAGCAGGACTAGCGGATACAATGAGCAGTTCTTC.

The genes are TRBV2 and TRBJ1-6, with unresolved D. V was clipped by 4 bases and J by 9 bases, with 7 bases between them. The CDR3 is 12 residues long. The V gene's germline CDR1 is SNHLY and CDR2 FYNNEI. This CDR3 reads CASSGAGSPLHF. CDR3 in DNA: TGTGCCAGCAGTGGTGCAGGTTCACCCCTCCACTTT.

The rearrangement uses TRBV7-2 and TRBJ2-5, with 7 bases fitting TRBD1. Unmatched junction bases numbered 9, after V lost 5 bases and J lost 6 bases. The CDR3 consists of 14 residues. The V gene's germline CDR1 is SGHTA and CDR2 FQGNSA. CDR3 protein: CASSPSTGIKTQYF. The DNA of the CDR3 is TGTGCCAGCAGCCCGTCGACAGGGATAAAGACCCAGTACTTC.